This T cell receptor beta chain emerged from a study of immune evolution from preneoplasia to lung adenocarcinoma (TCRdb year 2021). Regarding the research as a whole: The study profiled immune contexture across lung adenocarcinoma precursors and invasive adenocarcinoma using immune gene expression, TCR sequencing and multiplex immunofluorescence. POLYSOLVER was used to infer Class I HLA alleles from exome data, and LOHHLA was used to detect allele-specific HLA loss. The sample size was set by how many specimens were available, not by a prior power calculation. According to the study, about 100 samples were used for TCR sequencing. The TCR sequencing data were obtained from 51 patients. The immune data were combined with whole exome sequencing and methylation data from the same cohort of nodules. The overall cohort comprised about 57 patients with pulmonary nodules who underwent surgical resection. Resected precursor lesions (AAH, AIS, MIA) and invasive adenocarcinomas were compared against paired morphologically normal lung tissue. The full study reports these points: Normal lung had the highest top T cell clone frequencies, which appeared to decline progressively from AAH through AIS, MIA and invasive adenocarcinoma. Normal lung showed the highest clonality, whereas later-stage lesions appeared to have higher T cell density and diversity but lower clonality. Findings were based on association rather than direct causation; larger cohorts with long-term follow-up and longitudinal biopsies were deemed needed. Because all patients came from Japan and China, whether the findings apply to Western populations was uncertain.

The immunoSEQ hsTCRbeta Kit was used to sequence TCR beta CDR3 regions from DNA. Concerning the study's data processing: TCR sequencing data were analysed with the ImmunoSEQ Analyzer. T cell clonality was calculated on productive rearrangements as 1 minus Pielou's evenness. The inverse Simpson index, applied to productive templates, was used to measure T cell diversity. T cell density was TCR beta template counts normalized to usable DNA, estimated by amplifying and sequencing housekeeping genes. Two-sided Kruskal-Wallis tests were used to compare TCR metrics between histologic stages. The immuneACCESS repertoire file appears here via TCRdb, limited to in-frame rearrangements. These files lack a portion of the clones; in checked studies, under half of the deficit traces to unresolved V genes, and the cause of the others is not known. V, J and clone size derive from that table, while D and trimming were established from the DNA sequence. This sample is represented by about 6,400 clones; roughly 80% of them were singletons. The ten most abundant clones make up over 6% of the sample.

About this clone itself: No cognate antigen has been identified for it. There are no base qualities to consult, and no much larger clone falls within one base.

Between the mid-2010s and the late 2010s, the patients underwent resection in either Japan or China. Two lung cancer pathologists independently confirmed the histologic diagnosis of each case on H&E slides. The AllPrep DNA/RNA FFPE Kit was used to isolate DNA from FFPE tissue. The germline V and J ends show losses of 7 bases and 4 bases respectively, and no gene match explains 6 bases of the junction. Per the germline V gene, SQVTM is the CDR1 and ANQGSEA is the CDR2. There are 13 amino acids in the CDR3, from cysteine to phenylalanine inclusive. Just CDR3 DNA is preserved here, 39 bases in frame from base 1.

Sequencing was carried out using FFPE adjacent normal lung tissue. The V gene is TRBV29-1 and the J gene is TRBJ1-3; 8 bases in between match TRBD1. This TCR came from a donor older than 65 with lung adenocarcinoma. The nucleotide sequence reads TGCAGCGGCCAACAGGGGGGAGGAAACACCATATATTTT. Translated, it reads CSGQQGGGNTIYF.